This record covers a single TCR beta chain. What it recognizes is unknown. The junction had 2 bases not matched to a gene; V was cut back by 6 bases and J by 2 bases. This CDR3 contains 12 residues. Germline-derived CDR1 and CDR2 are DFQATT and SNEGSKA (reference sequence). BIOMED2 TRB-A/B primer pools were used in multiplex TRB PCR. TCRdb re-analysed the multiplex PCR reads in MiXCR, keeping a single row per CDR3 protein. The repertoire holds about 9,400 distinct CDR3 sequences, with 31% as singletons. From blood, about 250-500 ng of genomic DNA served as TRB template. The sample belongs to a study of T and B cells in COVID-19 patients. Across the study: Peripheral blood came from COVID-19 patients with active infection or after recovery.

Regarding the study as a whole: Patients with COVID-19 reportedly showed strongly skewed T cell receptor beta variable and joining gene usage. Exclusive to the recovered cohort were approximately 2,300 TCR clusters, 30 to 40 of them with low generation probability. At recovery TRB diversity and richness exceeded healthy donors, after highly clonal active COVID-19 repertoires.

Material for sequencing was blood. This sequence was found in a human donor who had recovered from COVID-19. V gene TRBV20-1 combines with J gene TRBJ1-1; 8 nucleotides match TRBD1. The CDR3 DNA is TGCAGTGCAGGACAGGGTAACACTGAAGCTTTCTTT. Translated, it gives CSAGQGNTEAFF.